This passage covers 8 T cell receptor beta chains from one sample sequenced in a study of T cell therapy after organ transplantation. Indicated time point: 20-29 weeks after completion of therapy. The data were produced by immunoSEQ multiplex PCR, yet TCRdb's version contains in-frame clones alone and is incomplete. The top ten clones hold around a third of a sample with roughly 15,000 clones, 65% to 90% of them seen once. These receptors have no identified antigens. The specimen was CD8+ T cells from blood, collected after autologous CMV-specific T cell therapy. The source of these receptors is a human patient who had received a solid organ transplant and had CMV disease. Some T cells may be supplied by the graft donor.

The rearrangement uses TRBV5-1 and TRBJ1-2; D gene uncertain. The CDR3 has 18 residues. Germline CDR1 and CDR2: SGHRS and YFSETQ. Between the trimmed V and J ends, which lost 4 bases and 4 bases, there was a span of 26 bases. CDR3 residues: CASSLGVKLEHFFYGYTF. In DNA, the CDR3 is TGCGCCAGCAGCCTTGGGGTGAAACTGGAACACTTCTTCTATGGCTACACCTTC.

The chain recombines TRBV7-9 with TRBJ2-1, with D possibly matching TRBD2 (5 bases). V was clipped by 0 bases and J by 7 bases, with 13 bases between them. The CDR3 is 15 amino acids. The germline V gene encodes CDR1 SEHNR and CDR2 FQNEAQ (reference sequence). CDR3 nucleotides: TGTGCCAGCAGCTTAGCCGGGATTTGGGCGAATGAGCAGTTCTTC. Translating gives CASSLAGIWANEQFF.

V usage is TRBV2 and J usage is TRBJ2-7; a weak D match, TRBD2 (6 bases). This CDR3 contains 15 residues. V lost 6 bases, J lost 6 bases, and 21 bases lay in between. Per germline, CDR1 SNHLY and CDR2 FYNNEI. CDR3: CASSGVGGGNREQYF. CDR3 nucleotide sequence: TGTGCCAGCAGCGGTGTGGGGGGAGGCAATCGCGAGCAGTACTTC.

A note on this clone: At one boundary the junction diverges from the germline segment, which might be a read error. Other DNA sequences in this specimen translate into the identical CDR3. V is TRBV30 and J is TRBJ1-5; a possible D gene is TRBD1 (5 bases). Germline assignment: CDR1 GTSNPN and CDR2 SVGIG (reference sequence). The CDR3 length is 14 residues. The CDR3 nucleotides read TGCGCCTGGAGTCCACAGGATAGCAATCAGCCCCAGCATTTT. Encoded protein: CAWSPQDSNQPQHF.

This clone has only one observation. The V and J genes are TRBV6-1 and TRBJ1-5; 9 positions agree with TRBD1. The V gene end was trimmed by 6 bases and the J gene end by 6 bases; junction bases not matched to a gene: 6. CDR1 MNHNS and CDR2 SASEGT come from the germline V gene. CDR3 size: 14 residues. CDR3 residues: CASRPQGASQPQHF. The CDR3 DNA sequence: TGTGCCAGCAGGCCACAGGGGGCATCTCAGCCCCAGCATTTT.

This sequence joins TRBV29-1 and TRBJ2-6, with a tentative D call TRBD1 (6 bases). The CDR3 sequence is 17 residues long. In germline, CDR1 is SQVTM, CDR2 ANQGSEA. Trimming stripped 0 bases from V and 2 bases from J, with 14 bases between. The CDR3 bases are TGCAGCGTTGAAGATAGTATCAGGGGAACTGGGGCCAACGTCCTGACTTTC. Translation gives CSVEDSIRGTGANVLTF.

The V and J genes are TRBV7-6 and TRBJ2-1; D not resolved. Trimming took 1 base from V and 1 from J, leaving 11 bases between them. The germline gives CDR1 SGHVS, CDR2 FNYEAQ. The CDR3 spans 16 residues. The DNA for the CDR3 is TGTGCCAGCAGCTTAGAGTCGACTGTATCCTACAATGAGCAGTTCTTC. Amino acid sequence: CASSLESTVSYNEQFF.

This clone appeared a few times. The V and J genes are TRBV6-4 and TRBJ2-3; TRBD1 agrees at 8 bases. V shed 5 bases, J shed 4 bases, and the junction held 5 bases outside the gene matches. This CDR3 comprises 14 residues. Looked up from germline, CDR1 is MRHNA and CDR2 is SNTAGT. Written as DNA, the CDR3 is TGTGCCAGCAGTCAGGACAGGGAGGCAGATACGCAGTATTTT. Residues: CASSQDREADTQYF.